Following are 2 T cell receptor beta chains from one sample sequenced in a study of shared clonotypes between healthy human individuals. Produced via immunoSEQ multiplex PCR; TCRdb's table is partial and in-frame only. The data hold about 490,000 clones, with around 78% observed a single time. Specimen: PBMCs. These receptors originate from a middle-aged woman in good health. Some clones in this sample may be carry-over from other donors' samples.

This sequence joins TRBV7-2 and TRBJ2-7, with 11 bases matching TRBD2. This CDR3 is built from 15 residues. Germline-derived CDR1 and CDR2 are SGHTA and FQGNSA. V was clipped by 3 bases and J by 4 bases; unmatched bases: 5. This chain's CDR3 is CASSFGLAGRYEQYF. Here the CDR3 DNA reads TGTGCCAGCAGCTTCGGACTAGCGGGCCGGTACGAGCAGTACTTC. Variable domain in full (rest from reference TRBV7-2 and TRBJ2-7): GAGVSQSPSNKVTEKGKDVELRCDPISGHTALYWYRQSLGQGLEFLIYFQGNSAPDKSGLPSDRFSAERTGGSVSTLTIQRTQQEDSAVYLCASSFGLAGRYEQYFGPGTRLTVT.

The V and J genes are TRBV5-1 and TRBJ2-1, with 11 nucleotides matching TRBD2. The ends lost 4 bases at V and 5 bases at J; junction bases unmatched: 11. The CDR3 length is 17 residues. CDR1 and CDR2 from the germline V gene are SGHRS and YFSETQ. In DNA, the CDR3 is TGCGCCAGCAGCATAACTAGCGGGAGAGCTAATCACAATGAGCAGTTCTTC. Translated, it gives CASSITSGRANHNEQFF.